This record covers a single TCR beta chain. Assay used: immunoSEQ multiplex PCR; TCRdb lists only in-frame clones, some missing. Of roughly 100,000 clones listed, 80% to 90% are singletons. Germline V lookup: CDR1 KGHSH, CDR2 LQKENI. The germline V and J ends were trimmed by 4 bases and 3 bases, with 15 bases remaining between them. The CDR3 totals 16 residues. The data belong to a study of blood T cell repertoires in COVID-19. In the study overall: The origin of the acute and convalescent COVID-19 samples was the United States, Italy and Spain.

V gene TRBV18 combines with J gene TRBJ2-2; TRBD1 is a possible D gene (7 bases). Sequenced input: peripheral blood. This sequence was found in a man aged 35 to 55 with active or convalescent COVID-19. CDR3 residues: CASSQRTGGDTGELFF. CDR3 in DNA: TGTGCCAGCTCACAAAGGACAGGAGGGGACACCGGGGAGCTGTTTTTT.